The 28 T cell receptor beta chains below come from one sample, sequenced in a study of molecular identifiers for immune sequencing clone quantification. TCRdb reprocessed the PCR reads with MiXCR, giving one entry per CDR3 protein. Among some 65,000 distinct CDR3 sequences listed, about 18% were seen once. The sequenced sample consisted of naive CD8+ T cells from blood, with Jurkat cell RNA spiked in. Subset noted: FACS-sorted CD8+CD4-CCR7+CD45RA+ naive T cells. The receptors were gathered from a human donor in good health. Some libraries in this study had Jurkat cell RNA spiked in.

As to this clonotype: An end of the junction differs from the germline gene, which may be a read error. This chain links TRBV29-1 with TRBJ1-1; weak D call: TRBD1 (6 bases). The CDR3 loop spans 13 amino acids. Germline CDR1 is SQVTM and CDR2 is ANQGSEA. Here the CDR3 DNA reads TGCGGCGTTGGAGGACAGCTGAACACTGAAGCTTCCTTT. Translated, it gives CGVGGQLNTEASF. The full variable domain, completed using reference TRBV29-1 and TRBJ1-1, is SAVISQKPSRDICQRGTSLTIQCQVDSQVTMMFWYRQQPGQSLTLIATANQGSEATYESGFVIDKFPISRPNLTFSTLTVSNMSPEDSSIYLCGVGGQLNTEASFGQGTRLTVV.

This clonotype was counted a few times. The CDR3 DNA sequence: TGTGCCACCAGCAGAGAATTCGGGGGTAGCAATCAGCCCCAGCATTTT. It specifies CATSREFGGSNQPQHF. The chain combines TRBV15 with TRBJ1-5; possibly TRBD1 for D (5 bases). This CDR3 is built from 16 residues. Germline CDR1 is LNHNV and CDR2 is YYDKDF (reference sequence). V was clipped by 0 bases and J by 0 bases, with 9 bases between them.

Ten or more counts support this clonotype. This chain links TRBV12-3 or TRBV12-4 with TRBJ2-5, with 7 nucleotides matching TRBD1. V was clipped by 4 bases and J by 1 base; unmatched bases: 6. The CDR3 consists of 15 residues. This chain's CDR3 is CASSSSGTAQETQYF. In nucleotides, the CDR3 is TGTGCCAGCAGTTCCTCAGGGACAGCCCAAGAGACCCAGTACTTC.

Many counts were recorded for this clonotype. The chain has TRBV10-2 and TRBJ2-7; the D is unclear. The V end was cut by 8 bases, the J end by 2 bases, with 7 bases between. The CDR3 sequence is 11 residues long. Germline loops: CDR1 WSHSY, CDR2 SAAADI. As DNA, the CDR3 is TGCGCCAGCGGTTCCGCCTACGAGCAGTACTTC. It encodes CASGSAYEQYF.

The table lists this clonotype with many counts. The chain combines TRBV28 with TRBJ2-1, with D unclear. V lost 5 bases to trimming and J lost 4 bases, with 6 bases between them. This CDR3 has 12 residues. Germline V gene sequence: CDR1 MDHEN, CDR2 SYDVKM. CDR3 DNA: TGTGCCAGCAGTCCCGTTTACAATGAGCAGTTCTTC. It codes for CASSPVYNEQFF. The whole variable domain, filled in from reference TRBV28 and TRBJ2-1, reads DVKVTQSSRYLVKRTGEKVFLECVQDMDHENMFWYRQDPGLGLRLIYFSYDVKMKEKGDIPEGYSVSREKKERFSLILESASTNQTSMYLCASSPVYNEQFFGPGTRLTVL.

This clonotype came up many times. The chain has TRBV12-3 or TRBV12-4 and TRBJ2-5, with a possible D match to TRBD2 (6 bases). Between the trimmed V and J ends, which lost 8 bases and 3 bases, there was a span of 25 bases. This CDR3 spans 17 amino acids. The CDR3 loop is CASSLPSVEGGKETQYF. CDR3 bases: TGTGCCAGCTCCCTTCCTAGCGTTGAGGGAGGTAAAGAGACCCAGTACTTC.

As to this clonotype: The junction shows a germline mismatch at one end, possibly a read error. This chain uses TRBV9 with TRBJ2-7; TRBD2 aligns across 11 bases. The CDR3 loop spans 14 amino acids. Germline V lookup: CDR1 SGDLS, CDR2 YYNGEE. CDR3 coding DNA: TGTGCCTGCAGCTTACTAGCGGGAGACTACGAGCAGTACTTC. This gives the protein CACSLLAGDYEQYF. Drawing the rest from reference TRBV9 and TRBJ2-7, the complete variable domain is DSGVTQTPKHLITATGQRVTLRCSPRSGDLSVYWYQQSLDQGLQFLIQYYNGEERAKGNILERFSAQQFPDLHSELNLSSLELGDSALYFCACSLLAGDYEQYFGPGTRLTVT.

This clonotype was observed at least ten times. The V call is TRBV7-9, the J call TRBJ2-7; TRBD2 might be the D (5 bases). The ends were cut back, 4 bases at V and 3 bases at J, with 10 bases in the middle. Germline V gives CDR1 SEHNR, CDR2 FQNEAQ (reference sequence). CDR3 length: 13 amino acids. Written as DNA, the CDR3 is TGTGCCAGCAGCTACTCCGGGAACTACGAGCAGTACTTC. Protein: CASSYSGNYEQYF.

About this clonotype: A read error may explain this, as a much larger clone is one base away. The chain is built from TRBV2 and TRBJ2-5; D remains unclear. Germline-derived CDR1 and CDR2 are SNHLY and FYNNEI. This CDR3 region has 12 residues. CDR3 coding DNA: TGTGCCGGCAGGTCAGGCCAAGAGACCCAGTACTTC. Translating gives CAGRSGQETQYF.

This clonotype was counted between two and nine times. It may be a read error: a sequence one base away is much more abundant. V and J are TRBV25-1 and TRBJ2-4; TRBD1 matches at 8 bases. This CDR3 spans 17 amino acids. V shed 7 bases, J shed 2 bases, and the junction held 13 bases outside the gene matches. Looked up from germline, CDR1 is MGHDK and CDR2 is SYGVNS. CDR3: CASTRGQGYQTKNIQYF. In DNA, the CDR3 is TGTGCCAGCACCAGAGGACAGGGTTACCAGACCAAAAACATTCAGTACTTC.

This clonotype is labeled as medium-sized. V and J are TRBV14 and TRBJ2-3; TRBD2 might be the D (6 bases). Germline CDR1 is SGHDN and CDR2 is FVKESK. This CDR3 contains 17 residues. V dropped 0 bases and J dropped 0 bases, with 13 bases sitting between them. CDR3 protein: CASSQDYRGISTDTQYF. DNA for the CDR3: TGTGCCAGCAGCCAAGATTATCGCGGGATTAGCACAGATACGCAGTATTTT.

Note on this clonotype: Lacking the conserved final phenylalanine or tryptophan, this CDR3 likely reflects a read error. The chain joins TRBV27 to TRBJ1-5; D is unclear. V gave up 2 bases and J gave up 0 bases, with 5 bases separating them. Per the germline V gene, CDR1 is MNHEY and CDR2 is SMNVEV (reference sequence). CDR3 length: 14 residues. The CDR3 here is CASSLAVSNQPQHL. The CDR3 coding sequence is TGTGCCAGCAGTTTAGCGGTTAGCAATCAGCCCCAGCATCTT.

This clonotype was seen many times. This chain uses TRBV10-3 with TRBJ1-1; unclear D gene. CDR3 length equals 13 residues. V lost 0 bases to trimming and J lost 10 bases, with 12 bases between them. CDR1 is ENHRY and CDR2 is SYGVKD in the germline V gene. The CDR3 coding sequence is TGTGCCATCAGTGAGTCACCGACTCTAGGAGCTTTCTTT. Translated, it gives CAISESPTLGAFF.

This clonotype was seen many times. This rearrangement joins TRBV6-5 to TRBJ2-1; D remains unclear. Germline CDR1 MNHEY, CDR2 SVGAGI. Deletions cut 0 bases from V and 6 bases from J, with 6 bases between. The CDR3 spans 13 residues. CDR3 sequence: CASSYSWSNEQFF. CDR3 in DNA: TGTGCCAGCAGTTACTCCTGGTCCAATGAGCAGTTCTTC.

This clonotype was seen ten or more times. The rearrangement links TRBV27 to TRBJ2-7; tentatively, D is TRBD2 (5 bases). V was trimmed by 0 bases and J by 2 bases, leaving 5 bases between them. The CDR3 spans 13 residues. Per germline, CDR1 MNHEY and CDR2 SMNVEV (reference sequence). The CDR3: CASSLSGAYEQYF. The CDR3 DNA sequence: TGTGCCAGCAGTTTATCGGGAGCCTACGAGCAGTACTTC.

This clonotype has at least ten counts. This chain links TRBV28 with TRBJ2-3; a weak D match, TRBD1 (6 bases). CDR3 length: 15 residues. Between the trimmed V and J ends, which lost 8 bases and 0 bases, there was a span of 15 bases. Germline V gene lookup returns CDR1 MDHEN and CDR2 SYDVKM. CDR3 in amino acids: CASQMGAVSTDTQYF. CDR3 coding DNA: TGTGCCAGCCAAATGGGGGCAGTTAGCACAGATACGCAGTATTTT.

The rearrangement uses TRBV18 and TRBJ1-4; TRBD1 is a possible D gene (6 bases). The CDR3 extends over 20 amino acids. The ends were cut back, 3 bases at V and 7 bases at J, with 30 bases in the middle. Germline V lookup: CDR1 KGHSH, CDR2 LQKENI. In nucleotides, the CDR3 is TGTGCCAGCTCACCGACATCAGGGGACGGCGGAAACCTTTTCTCTGAAAAACTGTTTTTT. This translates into CASSPTSGDGGNLFSEKLFF.

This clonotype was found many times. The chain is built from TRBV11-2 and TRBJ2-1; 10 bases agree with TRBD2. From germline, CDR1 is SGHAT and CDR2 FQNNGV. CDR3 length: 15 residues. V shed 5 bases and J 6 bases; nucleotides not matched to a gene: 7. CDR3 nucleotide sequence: TGTGCCAGCAGCCTCCCTAGCGGGAGTTTCAATGAGCAGTTCTTC. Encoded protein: CASSLPSGSFNEQFF.

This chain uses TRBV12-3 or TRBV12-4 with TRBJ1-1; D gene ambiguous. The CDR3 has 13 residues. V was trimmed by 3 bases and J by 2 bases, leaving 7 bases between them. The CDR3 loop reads CASSFAVNTEAFF. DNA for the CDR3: TGTGCCAGCAGTTTCGCGGTTAACACTGAAGCTTTCTTT.

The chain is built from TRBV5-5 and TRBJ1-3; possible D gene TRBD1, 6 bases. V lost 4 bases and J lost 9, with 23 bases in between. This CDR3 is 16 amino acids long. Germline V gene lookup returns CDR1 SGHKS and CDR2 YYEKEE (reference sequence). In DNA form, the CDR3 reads TGTGCCAGCAGCCCAACAGGGTTTCAGGCACCGGCCACCATATATTTT. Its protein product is CASSPTGFQAPATIYF.

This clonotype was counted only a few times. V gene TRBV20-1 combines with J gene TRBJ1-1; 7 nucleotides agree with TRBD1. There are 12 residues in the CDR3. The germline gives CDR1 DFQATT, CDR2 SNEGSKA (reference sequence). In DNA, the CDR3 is TGCCAGGCTAGGGACAGTAACACTGAAGCTTTCTTT. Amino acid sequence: CQARDSNTEAFF.

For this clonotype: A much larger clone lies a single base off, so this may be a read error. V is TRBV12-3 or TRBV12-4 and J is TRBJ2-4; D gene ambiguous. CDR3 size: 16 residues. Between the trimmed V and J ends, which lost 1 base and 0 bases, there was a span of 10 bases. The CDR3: CASSLGQHIAKNIQYF. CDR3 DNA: TGTGCCAGCAGTTTAGGGCAGCACATAGCCAAAAACATTCAGTACTTC.

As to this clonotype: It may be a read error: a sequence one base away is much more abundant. The CDR3 region is CSARDSSGPYSEQFF. CDR3 in DNA: TGCAGTGCTAGAGATTCGAGCGGTCCATACAGTGAGCAGTTCTTC. This chain uses TRBV20-1 with TRBJ2-1; D is perhaps TRBD2 (5 bases). The V gene's germline CDR1 is DFQATT and CDR2 SNEGSKA (reference sequence). CDR3 size: 15 residues.

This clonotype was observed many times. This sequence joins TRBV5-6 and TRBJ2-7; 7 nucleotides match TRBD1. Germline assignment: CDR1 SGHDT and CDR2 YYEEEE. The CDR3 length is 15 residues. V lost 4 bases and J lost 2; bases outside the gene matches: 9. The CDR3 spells CASSLPRDSPYEQYF. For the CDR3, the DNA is TGTGCCAGCAGCCTCCCCCGGGACAGCCCCTACGAGCAGTACTTC.

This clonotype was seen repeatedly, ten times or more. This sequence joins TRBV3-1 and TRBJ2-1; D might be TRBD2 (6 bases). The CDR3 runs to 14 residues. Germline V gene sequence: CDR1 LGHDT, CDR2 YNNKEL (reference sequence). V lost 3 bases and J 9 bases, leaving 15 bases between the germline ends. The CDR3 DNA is TGTGCCAGCAGCCAGTCCCCCTCGGGGGTTGAGCAGTTCTTC. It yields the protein CASSQSPSGVEQFF.

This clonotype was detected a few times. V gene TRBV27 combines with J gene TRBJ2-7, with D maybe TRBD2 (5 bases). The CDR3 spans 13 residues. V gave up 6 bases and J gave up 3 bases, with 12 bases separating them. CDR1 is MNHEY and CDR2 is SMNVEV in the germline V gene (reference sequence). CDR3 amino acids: CASSPTILYEQYF. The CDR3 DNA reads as TGTGCCAGCAGCCCGACTATACTCTACGAGCAGTACTTC.

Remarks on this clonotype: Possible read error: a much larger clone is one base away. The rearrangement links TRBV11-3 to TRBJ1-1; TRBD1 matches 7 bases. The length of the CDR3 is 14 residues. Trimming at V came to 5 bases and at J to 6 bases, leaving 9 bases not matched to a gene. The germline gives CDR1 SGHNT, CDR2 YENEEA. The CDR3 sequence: CASSPGGEGAEAFF. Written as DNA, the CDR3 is TGTGCCAGCAGCCCAGGGGGGGAGGGCGCTGAAGCTTTCTTT.

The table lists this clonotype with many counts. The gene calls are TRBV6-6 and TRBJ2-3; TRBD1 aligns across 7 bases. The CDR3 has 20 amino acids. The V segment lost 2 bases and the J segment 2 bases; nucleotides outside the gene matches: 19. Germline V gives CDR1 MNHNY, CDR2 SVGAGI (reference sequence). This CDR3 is CASSYRTPNRDRRPTDTQYF. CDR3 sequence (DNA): TGTGCCAGCAGTTACCGGACCCCGAACAGGGACAGACGGCCCACAGATACGCAGTATTTT.